This record looks at one T cell receptor (beta chain) sequence and its context. Enrollees, about 18 to 95 years old, lived in approximately 24 US areas. Germline V lookup: CDR1 SGHDT, CDR2 YYEEEE. The J segment lost 4 bases and the V segment lost 8 bases, leaving 5 bases of the junction unmatched. This CDR3 is 12 amino acids long. The entry originates in a study of blood T cell repertoires in COVID-19. Generated by immunoSEQ multiplex PCR, the TCRdb table keeps only in-frame clones and is missing some. The data show roughly 190,000 clones, with about 86% seen just once and 20% to 25% held by the top ten.

The rearrangement joins TRBV5-6 to TRBJ1-2; 7 positions match TRBD1. The TCR originated in a woman aged 40 to 50 in a cohort exposed to, infected with or recovered from COVID-19 (not recorded which). The sample taken for sequencing was PBMCs or T cells enriched from blood (not recorded which). CDR3 residues: CASSTGTYGYTF. DNA for the CDR3: TGTGCCAGTTCGACAGGGACCTATGGCTACACCTTC.